This T cell receptor (beta chain) comes out of a study of T cell responses to AZD1222 COVID-19 vaccine. Study observations and caveats: Donors, mostly white British, included more females; clonal diversity was possibly underestimated. Samples come after the peak T cell response, not at day 14.

Note on this clone: Its antigen is unidentified.

This table comes from immunoSEQ multiplex PCR, and its TCRdb copy is limited to in-frame clones, with some not included. This table holds over 110,000 clones, about 93% found once. The CDR3 length is 12 residues. The V end lost 9 bases, the J end lost 0 bases, and 6 bases lay between the germline ends. From germline, CDR1 is MNHEY and CDR2 SVGAGI. The material was peripheral blood, obtained on day 0 of AZD1222 vaccination. The sequence derives from an adult in good health. This sequence joins TRBV6-5 and TRBJ1-5; no definite D call. This CDR3 is CASSHSNQPQHF. The CDR3 DNA follows: TGTGCCAGTTCGCATAGCAATCAGCCCCAGCATTTT.